One and the same sample provided the 26 T cell receptor beta chains below, sequenced in a study of T cells in Graves' hyperthyroidism and ophthalmopathy. Researchers amplified the TCR beta CDR3 regions from RNA transcripts. When the TCR CDR3 underwent first-round RT-PCR, the HTBI primer set was used. TCRdb itself ran the multiplex PCR reads through MiXCR, one entry per CDR3 protein. The table has roughly 250,000 distinct CDR3 sequences, roughly 15% seen once. The sample was blood. Receptors were obtained from a woman aged 40-49 years with Graves' hyperthyroidism that later progressed to Graves' ophthalmopathy.

This clonotype has ten or more counts. The chain couples TRBV19 to TRBJ2-6; D is ambiguous. Trimming cost V 3 bases and J 4 bases, with 10 bases left between them. Germline-derived CDR1 and CDR2 are LNHDA and SQIVND (reference sequence). This CDR3 region has 15 residues. CDR3 DNA: TGTGCCAGTAGTATGGGCACCGTCGGGGCCAACGTCCTGACTTTC. It translates to CASSMGTVGANVLTF.

This clonotype was observed at least ten times. The CDR3 is CASSSGGLPPETQYF. The CDR3 region has the DNA TGTGCCAGCAGCTCCGGGGGACTACCTCCGGAGACCCAGTACTTC. The chain uses TRBV7-9 and TRBJ2-5; TRBD2 matches 7 bases. Germline V gene sequence: CDR1 SEHNR, CDR2 FQNEAQ (reference sequence). The CDR3 runs 15 residues. Trimming took 4 bases from V and 5 from J; bases not matched to a gene: 10.

This clonotype was seen many times. J is TRBJ2-2 and V is TRBV12-3 or TRBV12-4; unclear D gene. The V gene lost 4 bases and the J gene lost 3 bases, with 6 bases spanning the gap. The CDR3 extends over 13 amino acids. CDR3 sequence (DNA): TGTGCCAGCAGTTCACGGGACACCGGGGAGCTGTTTTTT. It translates to CASSSRDTGELFF.

Ten or more counts support this clonotype. This rearrangement joins TRBV29-1 to TRBJ1-1; 9 positions match TRBD1. CDR1 and CDR2 from the germline V gene are SQVTM and ANQGSEA. The CDR3 consists of 13 residues. Unmatched junction bases numbered 8, after V lost 6 bases and J lost 6 bases. The chain's CDR3 is CSVHRDRAPEAFF. The CDR3 region has the DNA TGCAGCGTGCACCGGGACAGGGCCCCTGAAGCTTTCTTT.

This clonotype was recorded a few times. The chain recombines TRBV7-2 with TRBJ2-4; TRBD2 agrees at 8 bases. The germline V gene encodes CDR1 SGHTA and CDR2 FQGNSA. The ends lost 1 base at V and 4 bases at J; junction bases unmatched: 3. CDR3 length: 15 residues. The CDR3 here is CASSLEVAGKNIQYF. The CDR3 nucleotides are TGTGCCAGCAGCTTAGAGGTAGCGGGGAAAAACATTCAGTACTTC.

This clonotype showed up many times. The rearrangement joins TRBV11-2 to TRBJ2-5; D gene ambiguous. Germline V gene sequence: CDR1 SGHAT, CDR2 FQNNGV. The CDR3 extends over 15 amino acids. V was clipped by 4 bases and J by 2 bases, with 14 bases between them. The CDR3 spells CASSSFTAVQETQYF. DNA of the CDR3: TGTGCCAGCAGCTCTTTCACCGCGGTACAAGAGACCCAGTACTTC.

This clonotype was recorded a few times. One end of the junction fails to match germline, which may point to a read error. The rearrangement links TRBV20-1 to TRBJ2-2; 14 bases are shared with TRBD2. Germline CDR1 DFQATT, CDR2 SNEGSKA (reference sequence). This CDR3 is built from 16 residues. The CDR3 is CSARRLAGGRSGEPFF. CDR3 bases: TGCAGTGCTAGAAGACTAGCGGGAGGGAGGTCCGGGGAGCCGTTTTTT.

This chain links TRBV7-3 with TRBJ2-3; D may match TRBD1 or TRBD2 (5 bases each). Germline V gives CDR1 SGHTA, CDR2 FQGTGA. V lost 5 bases to trimming and J lost 7 bases, with 13 bases between them. The CDR3 contains 13 residues. Here the CDR3 reads CASSPSRGYTQYF. The DNA for the CDR3 is TGTGCCAGCAGCCCGTCCCGGGGCTATACGCAGTATTTT.

In this sample, this clonotype turned up many times. This chain links TRBV9 with TRBJ2-1; TRBD2 matches at 13 bases. Germline assignment: CDR1 SGDLS and CDR2 YYNGEE. V shed 4 bases, J shed 8 bases, and the junction held 6 bases outside the gene matches. This CDR3 spans 15 amino acids. CDR3 protein: CASSSSGLAGHEQFF. CDR3 coding DNA: TGTGCCAGCAGCTCATCGGGACTAGCGGGACATGAGCAGTTCTTC.

This clonotype has a count of ten or more. The chain combines TRBV5-1 with TRBJ1-5, with D possibly TRBD1 on 5 matching bases. The ends were cut back, 0 bases at V and 5 bases at J, with 12 bases in the middle. The CDR3 has 15 amino acids. Germline CDR1 reads SGHRS; CDR2 reads YFSETQ. CDR3 DNA: TGCGCCAGCAGCTTGGACGGGGGAATATATCAGCCCCAGCATTTT. This translates into CASSLDGGIYQPQHF.

The chain recombines TRBV6-1 with TRBJ2-1; D gene uncertain. Trimming stripped 0 bases from V and 11 bases from J, with 14 bases between. CDR1 MNHNS and CDR2 SASEGT come from the germline V gene. CDR3 length: 14 amino acids. The CDR3 bases are TGTGCCAGCAGTGAAGCTTGGCGAGGCCATAAGCAGTTCTTC. Translated, it gives CASSEAWRGHKQFF.

This clonotype occurred a few times. The chain carries TRBV28 and TRBJ2-7, with no clear D. The CDR3 spans 13 residues. The germline V and J ends were trimmed by 4 bases and 0 bases, with 7 bases remaining between them. Germline V lookup: CDR1 MDHEN, CDR2 SYDVKM. CDR3 DNA sequence: TGTGCCAGCAGTTCCCCCCTCTCCTACGAGCAGTACTTC. The encoded protein is CASSSPLSYEQYF. Complete variable domain (other parts from reference TRBV28 and TRBJ2-7): DVKVTQSSRYLVKRTGEKVFLECVQDMDHENMFWYRQDPGLGLRLIYFSYDVKMKEKGDIPEGYSVSREKKERFSLILESASTNQTSMYLCASSSPLSYEQYFGPGTRLTVT.

This clonotype was recorded at least ten times. This chain joins TRBV28 and TRBJ2-7, with 7 nucleotides matching TRBD2. V lost 5 bases, J lost 6 bases, and 10 bases stayed unmatched. The germline V gene has CDR1 MDHEN and CDR2 SYDVKM. The CDR3 is 14 amino acids. CDR3 sequence reads: CASSPWGGKGEQYF. In DNA form, the CDR3 reads TGTGCCAGCAGTCCGTGGGGGGGAAAGGGCGAGCAGTACTTC.

The V gene is TRBV2, the J gene TRBJ1-2, with D possibly being TRBD1 (5 bases). Germline loops: CDR1 SNHLY, CDR2 FYNNEI. Trimming cost V 4 bases and J 8 bases, with 14 bases left between them. This CDR3 is 13 amino acids long. CDR3 in DNA: TGTGCCAGCAGTGGACAGTGGGTTGGAGGCTACACCTTC. Protein: CASSGQWVGGYTF.

This clonotype came up many times. The chain carries TRBV29-1 and TRBJ2-3; D is unclear. The CDR3 consists of 13 residues. V was trimmed by 6 bases and J by 6 bases, leaving 16 bases between them. CDR1 and CDR2 (germline): SQVTM, ANQGSEA. The CDR3, as DNA: TGCAGCGTAGCCACGACCAGGCTGGATACGCAGTATTTT. It is translated as CSVATTRLDTQYF.

This clonotype was seen repeatedly, ten times or more. J is TRBJ2-1 and V is TRBV6-1; 7 bases are shared with TRBD1. Germline CDR1 is MNHNS and CDR2 is SASEGT. The CDR3 spans 17 residues. The trim removed 3 bases at V and 13 bases at J, leaving 21 bases unmatched. In DNA, the CDR3 is TGTGCCAGCAGTGAGGCTTCATTCAGGGTTGACGGGACAGATCAGTTCTTC. Its translation: CASSEASFRVDGTDQFF.

The chain combines TRBV14 with TRBJ1-4; TRBD1 matches 7 bases. CDR1 SGHDN and CDR2 FVKESK come from the germline V gene. This CDR3 contains 14 residues. The ends lost 4 bases at V and 10 bases at J; junction bases unmatched: 9. Written as DNA, the CDR3 is TGTGCCAGCAGCCCCACAGGGGTATTTGTAAAACTGTTTTTT. Residues: CASSPTGVFVKLFF.

Ten or more counts support this clonotype. The CDR3 spells CASSPFKPRARSYNSPLHF. CDR3 DNA: TGTGCCAGCAGCCCTTTCAAACCCAGAGCGCGGTCCTATAATTCACCCCTCCACTTT. The chain combines TRBV3-1 with TRBJ1-6, with D uncertain. The CDR3 spans 19 residues. V shed 4 bases and J shed 1 base, with 20 bases lying between them. Germline values: CDR1 LGHDT, CDR2 YNNKEL (reference sequence).

V and J are TRBV5-5 and TRBJ2-3, with 7 bases identical to TRBD2. CDR1 is SGHKS and CDR2 is YYEKEE in the germline V gene (reference sequence). V lost 4 bases to trimming and J lost 4 bases; unmatched junction nucleotides: 9. The CDR3 covers 15 residues. The chain's CDR3 is CASSDGLGDADTQYF. CDR3 nucleotide sequence: TGTGCCAGCAGCGATGGACTAGGTGACGCAGATACGCAGTATTTT. Combining the CDR3 with reference TRBV5-5 and TRBJ2-3 gives the whole variable domain DAGVTQSPTHLIKTRGQQVTLRCSPISGHKSVSWYQQVLGQGPQFIFQYYEKEERGRGNFPDRFSARQFPNYSSELNVNALLLGDSALYLCASSDGLGDADTQYFGPGTRLTVL.

This clonotype was seen ten or more times. The DNA for the CDR3 is TGTGCCAGCAGTGAAGGGGGGAACAGGGGGCGGACCGGGGAGCTGTTTTTT. It is translated as CASSEGGNRGRTGELFF. This rearrangement joins TRBV6-1 to TRBJ2-2, with 9 bases that match TRBD1. With V trimmed by 1 base and J by 5 bases, 8 bases remained unmatched. The CDR3 totals 17 residues. CDR1 MNHNS and CDR2 SASEGT come from the germline V gene.

The CDR3 DNA is TGTGCCAGCAGCCAGGTAAACAGGGGAGGCGAGCAGTACTTC. Residues: CASSQVNRGGEQYF. This chain connects TRBV3-1 to TRBJ2-7; TRBD1 is a possible D gene (7 bases). This CDR3 is built from 14 residues. V was pared by 3 bases and J by 6 bases, with 15 bases between. CDR1 and CDR2 (germline): LGHDT, YNNKEL (reference sequence).

This clonotype appeared many times. The gene calls are TRBV20-1 and TRBJ2-1; D may be TRBD1 or TRBD2 (5 bases each). The CDR3 covers 17 residues. Trimming shortened V by 6 bases and J by 0 bases, and 21 bases separated the two germline ends. Germline V gene data show CDR1 as DFQATT and CDR2 as SNEGSKA (reference sequence). For the CDR3, the DNA is TGCAGTGCACCCCCCATGTACTACGGGGCCTCCTACAATGAGCAGTTCTTC. This gives the protein CSAPPMYYGASYNEQFF.

This clonotype has a count of ten or more. This rearrangement joins TRBV19 to TRBJ1-2; D is perhaps TRBD1 (5 bases). Trimming removed 7 bases at V and 3 bases at J, with 15 bases between. The V gene's germline CDR1 is LNHDA and CDR2 SQIVND (reference sequence). The CDR3 covers 14 residues. The CDR3 DNA follows: TGTGCCAGTACCGTCCGGGGCAGGGACTATGGCTACACCTTC. Translating it yields CASTVRGRDYGYTF. Complete variable domain (other parts from reference TRBV19 and TRBJ1-2): DGGITQSPKYLFRKEGQNVTLSCEQNLNHDAMYWYRQDPGQGLRLIYYSQIVNDFQKGDIAEGYSVSREKKESFPLTVTSAQKNPTAFYLCASTVRGRDYGYTFGSGTRLTVV.

This CDR3 is CASSPIPGLAGVGPYNEQFF. CDR3 nucleotides: TGTGCCAGCAGCCCGATCCCAGGACTAGCGGGAGTGGGGCCATACAATGAGCAGTTCTTC. The chain uses TRBV7-2 and TRBJ2-1; 13 bases fit TRBD2. V gave up 5 bases and J gave up 4 bases; unmatched junction bases: 17. Germline V lookup: CDR1 SGHTA, CDR2 FQGNSA. The CDR3 is 20 amino acids.

The chain recombines TRBV28 with TRBJ1-2, with D unresolved. Between the trimmed V and J ends, which lost 3 bases and 0 bases, there was a span of 5 bases. This CDR3 has 13 amino acids. From germline, CDR1 is MDHEN and CDR2 SYDVKM. Written as DNA, the CDR3 is TGTGCCAGCAGTTTCGTGACTAACTATGGCTACACCTTC. This sequence encodes CASSFVTNYGYTF.

This clonotype was seen ten or more times. V is TRBV19 and J is TRBJ2-1; perhaps TRBD2 as D (5 bases). The CDR3 has 14 residues. Per the germline V gene, CDR1 is LNHDA and CDR2 is SQIVND (reference sequence). V was cut by 5 bases and J by 0 bases, with 8 bases left in between. The CDR3 here is CASSVRASYNEQFF. The CDR3 nucleotides read TGTGCCAGTAGTGTGAGGGCCTCCTACAATGAGCAGTTCTTC.